The present TCR beta chain was sequenced within a study of cytomegalovirus exposure and HLA in healthy donors. Overall study: Genotyping of under 500 donors showed that approximately 83% belonged to the Caucasian-associated ancestry cluster.

Germline-derived CDR1 and CDR2 are SGHRS and YFSETQ. This CDR3 is built from 15 residues. The ends were cut back, 4 bases at V and 3 bases at J, with 17 bases in the middle. A note on this clone: The target antigen is unknown.

60 Vbeta and 13 Jbeta primers were used in PCR. Some clones are missing from TCRdb's copy, which holds only in-frame ones; the method was immunoSEQ multiplex PCR. Among about 140,000 clones, 60% to 75% were seen once, and the ten largest hold around 1.6%. Broader study findings: In vitro data verified a few CMV-associated chains as specific for CMV antigens. There were reportedly fewer N-insertions in an Asian-associated ancestry cluster than the roughly 670-donor mean, in a later analysis. In a later analysis, TCR beta V- and J-gene trimming was associated with a missense DCLRE1C variant.

The rearrangement uses TRBV5-1 and TRBJ2-7; D perhaps matches TRBD1 (5 bases). The origin of this receptor is a human donor in good health. Sequenced input: PBMCs. In DNA, the CDR3 is TGCGCCAGCAGCCCCCGTAGGGGTGATGGCTACGAGCAGTACTTC. This codes for CASSPRRGDGYEQYF.